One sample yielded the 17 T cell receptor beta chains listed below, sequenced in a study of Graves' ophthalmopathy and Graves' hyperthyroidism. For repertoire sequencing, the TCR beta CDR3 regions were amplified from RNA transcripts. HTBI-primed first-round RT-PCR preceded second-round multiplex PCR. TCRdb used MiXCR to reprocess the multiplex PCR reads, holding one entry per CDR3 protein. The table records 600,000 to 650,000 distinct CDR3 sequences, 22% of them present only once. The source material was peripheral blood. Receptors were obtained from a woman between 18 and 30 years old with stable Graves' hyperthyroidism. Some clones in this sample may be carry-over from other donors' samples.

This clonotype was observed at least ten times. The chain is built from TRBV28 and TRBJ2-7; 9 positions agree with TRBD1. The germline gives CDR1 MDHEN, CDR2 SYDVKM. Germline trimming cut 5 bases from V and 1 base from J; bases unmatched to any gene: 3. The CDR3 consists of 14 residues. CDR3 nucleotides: TGTGCCAGCAGTCAGACAGGGGGGTCCTACGAGCAGTACTTC. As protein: CASSQTGGSYEQYF.

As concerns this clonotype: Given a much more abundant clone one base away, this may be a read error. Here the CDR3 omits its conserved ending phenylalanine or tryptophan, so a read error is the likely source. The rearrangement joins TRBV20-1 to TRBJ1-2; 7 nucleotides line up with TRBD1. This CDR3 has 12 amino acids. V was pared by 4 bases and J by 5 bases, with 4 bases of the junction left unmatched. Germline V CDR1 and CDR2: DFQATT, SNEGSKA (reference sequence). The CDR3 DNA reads TGCAGTGCTACGGGACAGATATATGGCTACACCTAC. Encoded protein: CSATGQIYGYTY.

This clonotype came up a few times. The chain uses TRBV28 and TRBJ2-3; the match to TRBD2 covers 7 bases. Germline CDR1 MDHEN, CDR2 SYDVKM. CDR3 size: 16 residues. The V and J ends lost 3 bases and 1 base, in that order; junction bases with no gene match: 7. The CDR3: CASSFKTGGGTDTQYF. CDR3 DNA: TGTGCCAGCAGTTTCAAGACGGGAGGAGGCACAGATACGCAGTATTTT.

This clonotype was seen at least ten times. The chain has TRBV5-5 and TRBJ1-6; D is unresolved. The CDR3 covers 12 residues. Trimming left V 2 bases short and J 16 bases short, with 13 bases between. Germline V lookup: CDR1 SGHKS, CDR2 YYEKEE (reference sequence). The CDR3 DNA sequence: TGTGCCAGCAGCTTACACGGCTTCCAACTCCACTTT. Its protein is CASSLHGFQLHF.

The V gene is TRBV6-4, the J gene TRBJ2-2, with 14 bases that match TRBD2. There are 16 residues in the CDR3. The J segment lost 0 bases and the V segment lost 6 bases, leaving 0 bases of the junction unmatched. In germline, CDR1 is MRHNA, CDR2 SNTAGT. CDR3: CASRTSGGANTGELFF. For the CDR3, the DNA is TGTGCCAGCAGGACTAGCGGGGGGGCGAACACCGGGGAGCTGTTTTTT.

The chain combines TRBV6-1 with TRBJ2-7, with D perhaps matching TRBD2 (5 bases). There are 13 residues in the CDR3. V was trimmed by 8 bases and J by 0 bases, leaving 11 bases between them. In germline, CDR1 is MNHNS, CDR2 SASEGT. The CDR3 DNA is TGTGCCAGCGGCGGGCGTAGCTCCTACGAGCAGTACTTC. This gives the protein CASGGRSSYEQYF.

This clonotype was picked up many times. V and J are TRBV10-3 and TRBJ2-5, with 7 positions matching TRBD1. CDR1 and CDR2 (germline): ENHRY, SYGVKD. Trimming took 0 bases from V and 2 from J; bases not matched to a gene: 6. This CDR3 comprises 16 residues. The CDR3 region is CAISESLGRGQETQYF. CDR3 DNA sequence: TGTGCCATCAGTGAGTCGTTAGGCAGGGGGCAAGAGACCCAGTACTTC.

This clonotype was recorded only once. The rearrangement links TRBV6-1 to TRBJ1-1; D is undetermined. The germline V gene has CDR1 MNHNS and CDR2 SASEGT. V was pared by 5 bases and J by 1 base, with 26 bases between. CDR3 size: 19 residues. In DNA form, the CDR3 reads TGTGCCAGCAGTCAATACCCGGCAGGACGAAACGGGGAGAACACTGAAGCTTTCTTT. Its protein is CASSQYPAGRNGENTEAFF.

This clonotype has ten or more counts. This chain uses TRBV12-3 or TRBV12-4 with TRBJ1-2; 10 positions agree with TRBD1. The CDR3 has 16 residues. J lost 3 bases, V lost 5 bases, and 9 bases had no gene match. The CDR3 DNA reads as TGTGCCAGCAGTCATGGGACAGGGGTCGGTCACTATGGCTACACCTTC. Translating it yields CASSHGTGVGHYGYTF.

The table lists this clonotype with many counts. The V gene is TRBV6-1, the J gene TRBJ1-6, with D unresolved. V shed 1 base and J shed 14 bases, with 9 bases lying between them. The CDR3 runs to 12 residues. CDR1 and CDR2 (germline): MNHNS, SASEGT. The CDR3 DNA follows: TGTGCCAGCAGTGAAGTGGGGTCGGCCCTCCACTTT. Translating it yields CASSEVGSALHF.

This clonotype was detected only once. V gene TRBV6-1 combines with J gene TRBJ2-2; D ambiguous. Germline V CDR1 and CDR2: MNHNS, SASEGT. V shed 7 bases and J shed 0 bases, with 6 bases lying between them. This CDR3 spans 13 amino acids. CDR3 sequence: CASIDTNTGELFF. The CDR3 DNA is TGTGCCAGCATCGATACGAACACCGGGGAGCTGTTTTTT.

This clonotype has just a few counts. The DNA for the CDR3 is TGTGCCATCCAGGACAGGGTCCAAGAGACCCAGTACTTC. It encodes CAIQDRVQETQYF. This rearrangement joins TRBV10-3 to TRBJ2-5; 8 nucleotides line up with TRBD1. There are 13 residues in the CDR3. CDR1 and CDR2 from the germline V gene are ENHRY and SYGVKD. Unmatched junction bases numbered 3, after V lost 8 bases and J lost 1 base.

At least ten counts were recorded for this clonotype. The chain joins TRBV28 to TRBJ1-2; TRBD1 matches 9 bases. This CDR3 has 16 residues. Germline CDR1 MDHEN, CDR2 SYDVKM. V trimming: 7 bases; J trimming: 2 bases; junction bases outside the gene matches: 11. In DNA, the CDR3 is TGTGCCAGCATCCCAACGCCGGGACAGGGCAACTATGGCTACACCTTC. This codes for CASIPTPGQGNYGYTF.

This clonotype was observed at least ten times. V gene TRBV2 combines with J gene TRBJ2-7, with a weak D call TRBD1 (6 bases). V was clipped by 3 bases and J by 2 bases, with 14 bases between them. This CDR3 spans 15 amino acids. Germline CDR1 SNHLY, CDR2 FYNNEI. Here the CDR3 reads CASSDRQWDTYEQYF. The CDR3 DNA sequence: TGTGCCAGCAGTGATCGACAGTGGGACACCTACGAGCAGTACTTC.

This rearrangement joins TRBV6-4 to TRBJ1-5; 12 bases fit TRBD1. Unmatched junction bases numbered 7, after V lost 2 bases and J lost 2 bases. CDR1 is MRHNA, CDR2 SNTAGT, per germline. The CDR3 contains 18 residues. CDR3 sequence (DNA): TGTGCCAGCAGTGACCCGGGACAGGGGGCGCGGGGCAATCAGCCCCAGCATTTT. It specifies CASSDPGQGARGNQPQHF.

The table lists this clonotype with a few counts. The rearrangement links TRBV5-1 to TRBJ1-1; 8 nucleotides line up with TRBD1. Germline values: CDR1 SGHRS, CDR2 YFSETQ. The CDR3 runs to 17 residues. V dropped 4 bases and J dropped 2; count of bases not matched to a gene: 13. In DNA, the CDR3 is TGCGCCAGCAGCCTTACATCCGGACAGGGAGTAAACACTGAAGCTTTCTTT. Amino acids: CASSLTSGQGVNTEAFF.

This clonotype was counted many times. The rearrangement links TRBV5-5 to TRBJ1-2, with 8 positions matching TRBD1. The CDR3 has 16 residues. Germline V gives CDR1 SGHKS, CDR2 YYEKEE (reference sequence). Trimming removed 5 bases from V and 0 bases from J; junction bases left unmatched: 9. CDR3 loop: CASRRADRAANYGYTF. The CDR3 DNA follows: TGTGCCAGCAGGCGAGCGGACAGGGCGGCTAACTATGGCTACACCTTC.